One and the same sample provided the 14 T cell receptor beta chains below, sequenced in a study of shared clonotypes between healthy human individuals. Profiled with immunoSEQ multiplex PCR; TCRdb holds only in-frame clones, not every one. The table shows a few hundred thousand clones, with 95% to 96% occurring only once. Selected positively for CCR7 and CD45RO-negative, naive CD8 cells excluded terminally differentiated effector memory CD45RA+ cells. The sequencing input was naive CD8+ T cells sorted from blood. These receptors originate from a young woman in good health.

This sequence joins TRBV6-1 and TRBJ1-4; D is unclear. This CDR3 is built from 18 residues. Trimming stripped 3 bases from V and 0 bases from J, with 17 bases between. Per germline, CDR1 MNHNS and CDR2 SASEGT. The CDR3 coding sequence is TGTGCCAGCAGTGATCCCATATACATATCTGCAACTAATGAAAAACTGTTTTTT. Its protein product is CASSDPIYISATNEKLFF.

J is TRBJ2-1 and V is TRBV7-2; 10 nucleotides line up with TRBD2. The CDR3 has 14 residues. The germline gives CDR1 SGHTA, CDR2 FQGNSA. V trimming: 6 bases; J trimming: 6 bases; junction bases outside the gene matches: 5. The CDR3 sequence is CASRLLAGFNEQFF. The DNA of the CDR3 is TGTGCCAGCAGGCTACTAGCGGGGTTCAATGAGCAGTTCTTC.

The gene calls are TRBV10-1 and TRBJ1-1; no reliable D call. Trimming stripped 6 bases from V and 1 base from J, with 6 bases between. The CDR3 runs 12 residues. Germline V gene data show CDR1 as WNHNN and CDR2 as SYGVQD (reference sequence). The CDR3 DNA reads as TGCGCCAGCAGCAACAGGAACACTGAAGCTTTCTTT. This codes for CASSNRNTEAFF.

V gene TRBV25-1 combines with J gene TRBJ2-3; TRBD2 matches at 8 bases. The J segment lost 9 bases and the V segment lost 3 bases, leaving 8 bases of the junction unmatched. Germline V gives CDR1 MGHDK, CDR2 SYGVNS. The CDR3 loop spans 14 amino acids. The CDR3 DNA reads as TGTGCCAGCAGTGATCGGGAGGGAATTTGGACGCAGTATTTT. It is translated as CASSDREGIWTQYF.

In this sample, this clone turned up once. This sample also contains other DNA sequences that code for the same CDR3. The CDR3 reads CASSVDGNQPQHF. CDR3 coding DNA: TGTGCCAGCAGCGTAGACGGAAATCAGCCCCAGCATTTT. This chain connects TRBV9 to TRBJ1-5; D is unresolved. V was cut by 0 bases and J by 4 bases, with 5 bases left in between. The germline V gene has CDR1 SGDLS and CDR2 YYNGEE. The CDR3 contains 13 residues.

This chain connects TRBV5-6 to TRBJ1-3; D call uncertain. Germline V lookup: CDR1 SGHDT, CDR2 YYEEEE. Trimming cost V 1 base and J 1 base, with 3 bases left between them. The CDR3 consists of 13 residues. CDR3 nucleotide sequence: TGTGCCAGCAGCTTGCCGTCTGGAAACACCATATATTTT. It translates to CASSLPSGNTIYF.

The rearrangement links TRBV28 to TRBJ1-1; D not certain. V lost 3 bases, J lost 0 bases, and 8 bases lay in between. Germline V gives CDR1 MDHEN, CDR2 SYDVKM. The CDR3 is 14 residues long. In DNA, the CDR3 is TGTGCCAGCAGTTTCGAACTTATGAACACTGAAGCTTTCTTT. Protein sequence: CASSFELMNTEAFF.

The rearrangement uses TRBV5-1 and TRBJ2-5; TRBD2 might be the D (6 bases). TRBJ2-7 matches the DNA end more closely, so the J call is doubtful. The CDR3 sequence is 16 residues long. Germline CDR1 is SGHRS and CDR2 is YFSETQ. Written as DNA, the CDR3 is TGCGCCAGCAGCTTGGCGGAGGGGACCGGTACCTACGAGCAGTACTTC. Residues: CASSLAEGTGTYEQYF.

The chain couples TRBV2 to TRBJ2-5, with a possible D match to TRBD2 (6 bases). The CDR3 has 16 residues. Trimming shortened V by 0 bases and J by 5 bases, and 16 bases separated the two germline ends. Per the germline V gene, CDR1 is SNHLY and CDR2 is FYNNEI. CDR3: CASSEALSGVRETQYF. The CDR3 nucleotides read TGTGCCAGCAGTGAAGCGCTTTCGGGGGTCCGGGAGACCCAGTACTTC.

On this clone: Other DNA sequences in this specimen translate into the identical CDR3. The chain links TRBV27 to TRBJ1-1; the match to TRBD1 covers 7 bases. Germline V gives CDR1 MNHEY, CDR2 SMNVEV (reference sequence). CDR3 length: 14 residues. Germline trimming cut 5 bases from V and 1 base from J; bases unmatched to any gene: 4. The CDR3 sequence: CASSPGQTNTEAFF. The CDR3 nucleotides read TGTGCCAGCAGTCCGGGACAGACGAACACTGAAGCTTTCTTT.

V gene TRBV7-6 combines with J gene TRBJ2-1, with D perhaps matching TRBD1 or TRBD2 (5 bases each). V was shortened by 5 bases and J by 12 bases, with 17 bases between the two germline ends. Per germline, CDR1 SGHVS and CDR2 FNYEAQ. The CDR3 extends over 13 amino acids. CDR3 amino acids: CASSQLEGWGQFF. The CDR3 DNA is TGTGCCAGCAGCCAACTTGAGGGGTGGGGGCAGTTCTTC.

This chain links TRBV10-3 with TRBJ2-7, with a weak D call TRBD2 (5 bases). Germline V CDR1 and CDR2: ENHRY, SYGVKD. Trimming pared 10 bases from V and 0 bases from J, leaving 7 bases between. The CDR3 has 11 residues. This chain's CDR3 is CATGVSYEQYF. The DNA of the CDR3 is TGTGCCACCGGGGTCTCCTACGAGCAGTACTTC.

The chain combines TRBV9 with TRBJ1-1; the D gene is possibly TRBD1 (6 bases). V was trimmed by 0 bases and J by 3 bases, leaving 12 bases between them. CDR3 length equals 15 residues. Germline loops: CDR1 SGDLS, CDR2 YYNGEE. CDR3 sequence reads: CASSVEGVVDTEAFF. The CDR3 nucleotides read TGTGCCAGCAGCGTAGAGGGGGTTGTGGACACTGAAGCTTTCTTT.

The rearrangement uses TRBV27 and TRBJ2-1, with 15 bases identical to TRBD2. Germline loops: CDR1 MNHEY, CDR2 SMNVEV (reference sequence). V was clipped by 4 bases and J by 6 bases; unmatched bases: 16. The CDR3 is made up of 20 amino acids. The CDR3 loop reads CASSSFPPGLAGGWANEQFF. The CDR3, as DNA: TGTGCCAGCAGTTCCTTCCCTCCGGGACTAGCGGGAGGCTGGGCCAATGAGCAGTTCTTC.